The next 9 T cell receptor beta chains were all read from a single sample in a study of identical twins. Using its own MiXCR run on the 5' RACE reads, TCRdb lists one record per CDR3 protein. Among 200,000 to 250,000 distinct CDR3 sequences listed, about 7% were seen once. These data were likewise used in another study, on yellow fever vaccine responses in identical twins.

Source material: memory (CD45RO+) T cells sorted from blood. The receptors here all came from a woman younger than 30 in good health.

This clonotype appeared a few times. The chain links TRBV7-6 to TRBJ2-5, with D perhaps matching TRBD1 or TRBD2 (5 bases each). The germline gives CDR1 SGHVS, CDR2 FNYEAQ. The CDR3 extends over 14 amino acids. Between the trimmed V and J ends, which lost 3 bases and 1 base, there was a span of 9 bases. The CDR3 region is CASSFGAPQETQYF. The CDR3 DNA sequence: TGTGCCAGCAGCTTCGGGGCACCCCAAGAGACCCAGTACTTC.

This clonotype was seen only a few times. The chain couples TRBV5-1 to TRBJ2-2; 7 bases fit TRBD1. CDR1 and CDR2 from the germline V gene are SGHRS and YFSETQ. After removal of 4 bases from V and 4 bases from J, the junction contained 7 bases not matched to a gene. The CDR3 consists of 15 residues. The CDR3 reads CASSPGQLITGELFF. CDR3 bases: TGCGCCAGCAGCCCGGGACAGCTGATCACCGGGGAGCTGTTTTTT.

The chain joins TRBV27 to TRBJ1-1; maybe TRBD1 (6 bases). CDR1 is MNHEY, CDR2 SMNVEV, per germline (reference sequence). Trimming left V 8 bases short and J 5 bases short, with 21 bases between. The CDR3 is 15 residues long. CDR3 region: CASRGGGRKNTEAFF. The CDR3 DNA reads TGTGCCAGCCGCGGGGGGGGGCGAAAAAATACTGAAGCTTTCTTT.

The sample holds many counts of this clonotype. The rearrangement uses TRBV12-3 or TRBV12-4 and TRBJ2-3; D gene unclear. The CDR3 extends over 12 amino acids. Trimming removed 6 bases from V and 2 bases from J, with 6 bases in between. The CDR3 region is CASRWYTDTQYF. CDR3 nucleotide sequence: TGTGCCAGCAGGTGGTACACAGATACGCAGTATTTT.

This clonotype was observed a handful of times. The CDR3 DNA sequence: TGCAGTGCTAGAATACAGGGTTCTGGCTACACCTTC. Its translation: CSARIQGSGYTF. V gene TRBV20-1 combines with J gene TRBJ1-2, with D possibly TRBD1 on 6 matching bases. Trimming took 2 bases from V and 7 from J, leaving 11 bases between them. This CDR3 is 12 amino acids long. Germline CDR1 DFQATT, CDR2 SNEGSKA (reference sequence).

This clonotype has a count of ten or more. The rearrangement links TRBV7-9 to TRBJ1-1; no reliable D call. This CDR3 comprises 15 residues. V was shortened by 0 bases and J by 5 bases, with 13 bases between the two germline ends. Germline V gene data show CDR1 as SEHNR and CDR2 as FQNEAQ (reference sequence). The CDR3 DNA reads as TGTGCCAGCAGCTTAGCGTCGGCGGGCGCGACTGAAGCTTTCTTT. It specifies CASSLASAGATEAFF.

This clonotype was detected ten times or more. The CDR3 is CASSLGLRAFF. Here the CDR3 DNA reads TGTGCCAGCAGTTTAGGGTTACGAGCTTTCTTT. V gene TRBV28 combines with J gene TRBJ1-1; D is undetermined. From germline, CDR1 is MDHEN and CDR2 SYDVKM. V was clipped by 2 bases and J by 10 bases, with 8 bases between them. The CDR3 loop spans 11 amino acids.

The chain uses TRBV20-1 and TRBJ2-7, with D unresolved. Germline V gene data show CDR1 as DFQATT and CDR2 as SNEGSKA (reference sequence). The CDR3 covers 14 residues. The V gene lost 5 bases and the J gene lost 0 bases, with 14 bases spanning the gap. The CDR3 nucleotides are TGCAGTGCTCGGCCCCCTGGTAACTCCTACGAGCAGTACTTC. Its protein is CSARPPGNSYEQYF.

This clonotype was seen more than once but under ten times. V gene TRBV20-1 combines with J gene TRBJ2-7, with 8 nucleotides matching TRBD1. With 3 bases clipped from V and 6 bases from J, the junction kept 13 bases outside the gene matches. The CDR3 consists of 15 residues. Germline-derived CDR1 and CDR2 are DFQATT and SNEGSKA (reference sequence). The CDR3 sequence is CSARMQGASMREQYV. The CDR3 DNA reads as TGCAGTGCTAGGATGCAGGGGGCTTCCATGCGCGAGCAGTACGTC.